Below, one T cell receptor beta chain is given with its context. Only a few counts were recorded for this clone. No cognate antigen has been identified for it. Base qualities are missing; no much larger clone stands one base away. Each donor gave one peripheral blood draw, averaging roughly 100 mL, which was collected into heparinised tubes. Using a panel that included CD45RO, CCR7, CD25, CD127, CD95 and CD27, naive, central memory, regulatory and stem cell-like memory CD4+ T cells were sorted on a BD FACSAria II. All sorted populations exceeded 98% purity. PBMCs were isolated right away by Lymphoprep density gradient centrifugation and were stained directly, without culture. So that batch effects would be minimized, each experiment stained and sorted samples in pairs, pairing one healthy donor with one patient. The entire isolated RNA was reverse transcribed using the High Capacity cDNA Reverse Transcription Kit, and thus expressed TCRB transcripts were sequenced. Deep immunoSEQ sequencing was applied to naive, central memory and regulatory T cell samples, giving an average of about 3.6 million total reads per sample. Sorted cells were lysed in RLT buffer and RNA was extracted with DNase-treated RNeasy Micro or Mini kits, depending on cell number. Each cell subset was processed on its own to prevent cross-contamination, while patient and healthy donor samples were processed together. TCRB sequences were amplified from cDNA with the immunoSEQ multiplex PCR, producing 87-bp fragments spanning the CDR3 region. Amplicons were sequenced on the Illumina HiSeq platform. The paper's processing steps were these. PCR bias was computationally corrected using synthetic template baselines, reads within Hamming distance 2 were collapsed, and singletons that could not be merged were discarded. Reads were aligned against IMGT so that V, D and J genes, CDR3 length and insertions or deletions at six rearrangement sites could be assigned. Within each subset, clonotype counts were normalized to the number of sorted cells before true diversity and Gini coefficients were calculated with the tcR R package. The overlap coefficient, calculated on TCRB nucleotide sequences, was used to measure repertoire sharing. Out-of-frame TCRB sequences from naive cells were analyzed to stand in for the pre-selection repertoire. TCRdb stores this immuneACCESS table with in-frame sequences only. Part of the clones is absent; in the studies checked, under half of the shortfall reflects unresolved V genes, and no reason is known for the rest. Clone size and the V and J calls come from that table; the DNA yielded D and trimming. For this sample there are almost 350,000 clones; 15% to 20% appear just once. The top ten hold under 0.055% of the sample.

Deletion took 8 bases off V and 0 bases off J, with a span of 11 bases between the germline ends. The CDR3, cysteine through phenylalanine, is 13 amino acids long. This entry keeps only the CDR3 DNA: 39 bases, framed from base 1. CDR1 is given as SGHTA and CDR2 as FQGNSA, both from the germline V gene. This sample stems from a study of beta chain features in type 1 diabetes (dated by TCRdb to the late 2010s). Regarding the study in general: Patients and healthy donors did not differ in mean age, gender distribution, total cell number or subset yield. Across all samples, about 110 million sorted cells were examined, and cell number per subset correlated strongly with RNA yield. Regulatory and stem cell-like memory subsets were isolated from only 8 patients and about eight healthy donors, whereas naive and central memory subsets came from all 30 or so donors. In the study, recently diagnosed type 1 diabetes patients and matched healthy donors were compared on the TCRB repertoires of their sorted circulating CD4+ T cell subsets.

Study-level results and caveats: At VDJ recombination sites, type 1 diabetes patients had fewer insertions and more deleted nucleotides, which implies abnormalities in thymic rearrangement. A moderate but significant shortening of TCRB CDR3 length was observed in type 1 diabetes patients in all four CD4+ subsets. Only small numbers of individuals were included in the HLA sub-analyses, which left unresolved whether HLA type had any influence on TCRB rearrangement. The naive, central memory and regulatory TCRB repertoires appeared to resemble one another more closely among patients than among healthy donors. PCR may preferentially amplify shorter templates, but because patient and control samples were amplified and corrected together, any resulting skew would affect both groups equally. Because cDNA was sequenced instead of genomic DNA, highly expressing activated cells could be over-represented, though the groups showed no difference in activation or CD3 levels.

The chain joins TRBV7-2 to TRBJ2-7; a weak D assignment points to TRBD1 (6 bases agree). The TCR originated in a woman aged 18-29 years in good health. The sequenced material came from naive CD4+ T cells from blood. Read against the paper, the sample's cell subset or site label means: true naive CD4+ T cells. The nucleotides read TGTGCCAGCGGTTGGACAGCCTCCTACGAGCAGTACTTC. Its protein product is CASGWTASYEQYF.